This is a list of T cell receptor beta chains from one sample in a study of T-cell reconstitution after alpha-beta-depleted transplantation in children. TCRdb processed the PCR reads anew with MiXCR; each CDR3 protein has one entry. Of about half a million distinct CDR3 sequences detected, under 15% appear once; the ten largest clones hold roughly 5.4%. The source material was PBMCs from the stem cell graft donor, sampled from the stem cell graft. Every receptor here comes from a human donor who donated a stem cell graft to a child with combined immunodeficiency. The CDR3 runs from the conserved cysteine through the conserved F or W. The order of the fields is V gene, D gene, CDR3 length, J gene, clone size, CDR3 DNA, CDR3 protein. The D gene is left open where the match is weak. Clone size is stated in some rows and not others, as once, few, many or a class when expanded.

>TRBV20-1|-|11|TRBJ2-7|many
TGCAGCGCTCGGGACACCTACGAGCAGTACTTC
CSARDTYEQYF
>TRBV6-2/TRBV6-3|-|13|TRBJ2-7|many
TGTGCCAGCAGACTGGACAGCTCCTACGAGCAGTACTTC
CASRLDSSYEQYF
>TRBV7-2|TRBD2|14|TRBJ2-3|many
TGTGCCAGCAGCGCGGACCTCGGGGGGGATACGCAGTATTTT
CASSADLGGDTQYF
>TRBV27|-|14|TRBJ1-6|many
TGTGCCAGCGCCCAAGGGGGGGCAGGATCACCCCTCCACTTT
CASAQGGAGSPLHF
>TRBV7-8|-|15|TRBJ2-1|-
TGTGCCAGCAGCTACACCTTGCGGGGAAACAATGAGCAGTTCTTC
CASSYTLRGNNEQFF
>TRBV29-1|-|13|TRBJ1-2|-
TGCAGCGTTGAAAGGAATGCTAACTATGGCTACACCTTC
CSVERNANYGYTF
>TRBV27|TRBD2|18|TRBJ2-7|-
TGTGCCAGCAGTTTAGGGGGCCCGGGACTAGTACCGGACTACGAGCAGTACTTC
CASSLGGPGLVPDYEQYF
>TRBV7-2|TRBD2|17|TRBJ2-1|few
TGTGCCAGCCGATCTCGAGGACTAGCGGGTACTTACAATGAGCAGTTCTTC
CASRSRGLAGTYNEQFF
>TRBV7-8|-|11|TRBJ2-1|many
TGTGCCAGCAGCGGGTACGGTGAGCAGTTCTTC
CASSGYGEQFF
>TRBV3-1|-|14|TRBJ2-7|many
TGTGCCAGCGCCGAACAGAGAACCTCCTACGAGCAGTACTTC
CASAEQRTSYEQYF
>TRBV24-1|TRBD1|15|TRBJ2-7|-
TGTGCCACCAGTGATTCGAGGACAGGGGGCTACGAGCAGTACTTC
CATSDSRTGGYEQYF
>TRBV11-2|-|14|TRBJ2-1|many
TGTGCCAGCAGCTTAGATTATCAGAGCAATGAGCAGTTCTTC
CASSLDYQSNEQFF
>TRBV12-3/TRBV12-4|TRBD2|16|TRBJ2-4|many
TGTGCCAGCAGTACCCATGGGGAGGGGGCCAAAAACATTCAGTACTTC
CASSTHGEGAKNIQYF
>TRBV12-3/TRBV12-4|-|15|TRBJ1-2|few
TGTGCCAGCAGTTTACGGGCTAACGAGGGGTCTGGCTACACCTTC
CASSLRANEGSGYTF
>TRBV12-3/TRBV12-4|-|15|TRBJ2-6|many
TGTGCCAGCAGCCCAAGTTACTCTGGGGCCAACGTCCTGACTTTC
CASSPSYSGANVLTF
>TRBV12-3/TRBV12-4|TRBD1|17|TRBJ2-1|many
TGTGCCAGCAGTCCAGGGACAGTGACGAGCTCCTACAATGAGCAGTTCTTC
CASSPGTVTSSYNEQFF
>TRBV2|-|14|TRBJ1-5|many
TGTGCCAGCAGTGAACAGGGGTCCAATCAGCCCCAGCATTTT
CASSEQGSNQPQHF
>TRBV5-1|TRBD1|16|TRBJ2-7|few
TGCGCCAGCAGCTACGGGACAGGGATCCTCTCCTACGAGCAGTACTTC
CASSYGTGILSYEQYF
>TRBV9|-|15|TRBJ2-1|few
TGTGCCAGCACCGAAAATGAGGGATCCTACAATGAGCAGTTCTTC
CASTENEGSYNEQFF
>TRBV5-1|-|21|TRBJ2-6|-
TGCGCCAGCAGATTAAGACCTATCTTGTCACGGGGGGCCCCTGGGGCCAACGTCCTGACTTTC
CASRLRPILSRGAPGANVLTF
>TRBV25-1|TRBD2|15|TRBJ2-1|-
TGTGCCAGCAGGAGGCGGGAGGGAGCCTACAATGAGCAGTTCTTC
CASRRREGAYNEQFF
>TRBV7-2|TRBD1|16|TRBJ2-2|-
TGTGCCAGCAGCTTTACAGGGGGCGAGAGTACCGGGGAGCTGTTTTTT
CASSFTGGESTGELFF
>TRBV29-1|TRBD1|13|TRBJ1-2|-
TGCAGCGTTGATAGGACAGGGGGCGATGGCTACACCTTC
CSVDRTGGDGYTF
>TRBV7-2|TRBD1|15|TRBJ2-5|once
TGTGCCAGCAGCTTCCGACAGGGGGGGAGAGAGACCCAGTACTTC
CASSFRQGGRETQYF
>TRBV6-2/TRBV6-3|TRBD1|13|TRBJ1-1|-
TGTGCCAGCAGCGTTTTAGGGGGCGGTGAAGCTTTCTTT
CASSVLGGGEAFF
>TRBV12-3/TRBV12-4|-|15|TRBJ2-5|many
TGTGCCAGCAGTTCCCCACAGGCCGTCCCAGAGACCCAGTACTTC
CASSSPQAVPETQYF
>TRBV15|-|13|TRBJ2-5|many
TGTGCCACCAGCAAACAGGGTGGAGAGACCCAGTACTTC
CATSKQGGETQYF
>TRBV3-1|-|13|TRBJ2-3|few
TGTGCCACAGGGCGGGGAAGCACAGATACGCAGTATTTT
CATGRGSTDTQYF
>TRBV4-2|-|13|TRBJ2-2|many
TGTGCCAGCAGATTGGGCCAGACCGGGGAGCTGTTTTTT
CASRLGQTGELFF
>TRBV7-8|-|13|TRBJ2-3|-
TGTGCCAGCAGCTTAGCCAACACAGATACGCAGTATTTT
CASSLANTDTQYF
>TRBV3-1|-|13|TRBJ1-3|-
TGTGCCAGCACTGCCAACTCTGGAAACACCATATATTTT
CASTANSGNTIYF
>TRBV27|TRBD1|16|TRBJ1-6|many
TGTGCCAGCAAGTTGACAGGGGGCTCCTATAATTCACCCCTCCACTTT
CASKLTGGSYNSPLHF
>TRBV9|TRBD2|17|TRBJ2-1|-
TGTGCCAGCAGCGCCAATCCAGCGGGGGGGCCAGGGGATGAGCAGTTCTTC
CASSANPAGGPGDEQFF
>TRBV12-3/TRBV12-4|-|13|TRBJ2-2|-
TGTGCCAGCAGGGACAGTACCCACCGGGAGCTGTTTTTT
CASRDSTHRELFF
>TRBV27|-|13|TRBJ2-5|-
TGTGCCAGCAGTCAGTTCAGGGGCGAGACCCAGTACTTC
CASSQFRGETQYF
>TRBV4-2|-|16|TRBJ2-3|-
TGTGCCAGCAGCCCTGGGCTCCCCTGTGGGGGGGATACGCAGTATTTT
CASSPGLPCGGDTQYF
>TRBV29-1|-|14|TRBJ1-1|-
TGCAGCGTTGAGGGGGGGCAATGGAACACTGAAGCTTTCTTT
CSVEGGQWNTEAFF
>TRBV2|-|15|TRBJ2-5|few
TGTGCCAGCAGTGAATTGGCAGGGAAGGGAGAGACCCAGTACTTC
CASSELAGKGETQYF
>TRBV29-1|-|13|TRBJ2-5|many
TGCAGCGTTGTTATCTGGGGAGGAGAGACCCAGTACTTC
CSVVIWGGETQYF
>TRBV7-2|-|16|TRBJ1-2|-
TGTGCCAGCAGCTTAACCCGAGGAGAGAGGGGAAATGGCTACACCTTC
CASSLTRGERGNGYTF
>TRBV11-2|-|18|TRBJ2-6|few
TGTGCCAGCAGCTTAGAAAGAGGCGGAAACTCTGGGGCCAACGTCCTGACTTTC
CASSLERGGNSGANVLTF
>TRBV25-1|-|12|TRBJ2-5|many
TGTGCCACCAGGGGGGGAGAAGTGCCCCAGTACTTC
CATRGGEVPQYF
>TRBV6-6|-|12|TRBJ1-1|many
TGTGCCAGCAGCGCAGGGTGGACTGAAGCTTTCTTT
CASSAGWTEAFF
>TRBV27|-|15|TRBJ2-1|-
TGTGCCAGCAGTTTATCGATAGAGCTCGGGAATGAGCAGTTCTTC
CASSLSIELGNEQFF
>TRBV4-2|-|15|TRBJ2-3|many
TGTGCCAGCAGCCAAGGTCAGCGGGGCACAGATACGCAGTATTTT
CASSQGQRGTDTQYF
>TRBV5-1|-|16|TRBJ2-1|many
TGCGCCAGCAGCTTGGCTGGGGGCGGGTTAGGAAATGAGCAGTTCTTC
CASSLAGGGLGNEQFF
>TRBV21-1|-|20|TRBJ2-1|few
TGTGCCAGCAGCAAAGTCCCGTCCCCACCAGGGTTTGGGGCTCCCCAAGAGCAGTTCTTC
CASSKVPSPPGFGAPQEQFF
>TRBV30|-|12|TRBJ2-7|many
TGTGCCTGGAGTGTGGAAGACTACGAGCAGTACTTC
CAWSVEDYEQYF
>TRBV29-1|-|13|TRBJ2-3|many
TGCAGCGTTTGGCGGGGAAGCTCAGATACGCAGTATTTT
CSVWRGSSDTQYF
>TRBV20-1|-|12|TRBJ1-1|many
TGCAGTGCCAGCAAGATGGGCACTGAAGCTTTCTTT
CSASKMGTEAFF
>TRBV12-3/TRBV12-4|-|12|TRBJ1-2|-
TGTGCCAGCACCCCAGGGGTGGCTGGCTACACCTTC
CASTPGVAGYTF
>TRBV6-4|TRBD2|15|TRBJ2-1|-
TGTGCCAGCAGTACTATGGCGGGGGGTTTTGGTGAGCAGTTCTTC
CASSTMAGGFGEQFF
>TRBV29-1|-|12|TRBJ2-5|-
TGCAGCGTTGAATTGATCGGGGAGACCCAGTACTTC
CSVELIGETQYF
>TRBV27|-|16|TRBJ2-3|few
TGTGCCAGCAGTTTGTCGGGGTCGGTGCTTGCAGATACGCAGTATTTT
CASSLSGSVLADTQYF
>TRBV7-3|-|18|TRBJ2-1|-
TGTGCCAGCAGCTTAACGGGGCTCCCGGGGTCCTCCTACAATGAGCAGTTCTTC
CASSLTGLPGSSYNEQFF